This record concerns one TCR beta chain sequence. The target antigen is unknown. These data belong to a study of CXCR3-negative and CXCR3-positive naive CD8 T cells. General study points: CXCR3-positive naive cells had more hydrophobic TRB CDR3s than CXCR3-negative naive cells.

5' RACE that incorporated UMI labels was used to prepare the TRB cDNA libraries. TCRdb reprocessed the 5' RACE reads and stores each CDR3 protein as one record, lacking DNA. The sample table sets out about 150,000 distinct CDR3 sequences. The CDR3 has 14 amino acids. The germline V gene encodes CDR1 MDHEN and CDR2 SYDVKM. The sequence was obtained from a human donor in good health. Some clones in this sample may be carry-over from other donors' samples. The chain uses TRBV28 and TRBJ1-2; TCRdb's D gene call, TRBD1, goes unchecked for lack of DNA. The sample was naive CXCR3+ CD8+ T cells from blood. Sample subset: CD45RO-CCR7+CD27+CD95- naive CD8+ T cells expressing CXCR3 (TNR3+). The CDR3 spells CASTWGPTNYGYTF.